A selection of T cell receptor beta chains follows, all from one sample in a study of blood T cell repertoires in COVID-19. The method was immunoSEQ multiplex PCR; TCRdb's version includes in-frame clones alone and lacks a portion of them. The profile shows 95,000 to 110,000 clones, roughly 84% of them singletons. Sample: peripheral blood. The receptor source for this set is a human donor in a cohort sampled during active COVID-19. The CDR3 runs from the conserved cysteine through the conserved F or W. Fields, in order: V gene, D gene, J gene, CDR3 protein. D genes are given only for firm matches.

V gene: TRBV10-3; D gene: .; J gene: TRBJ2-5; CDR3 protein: CAISGYDDDTETQYF
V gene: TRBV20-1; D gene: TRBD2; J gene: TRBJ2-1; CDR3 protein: CSASPGGSYNEQFF
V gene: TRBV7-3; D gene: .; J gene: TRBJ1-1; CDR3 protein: CASSLDRNTEAFF
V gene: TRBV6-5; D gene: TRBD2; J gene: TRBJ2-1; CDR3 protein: CASNKRGAGNEQFF
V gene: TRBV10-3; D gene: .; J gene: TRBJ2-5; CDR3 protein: CAISVQGGGQETQYF
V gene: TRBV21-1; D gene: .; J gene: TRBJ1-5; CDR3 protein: CASSKISCGRGYQPQHF
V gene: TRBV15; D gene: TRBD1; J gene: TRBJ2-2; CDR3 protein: CATTGTGGRDTTGELFF
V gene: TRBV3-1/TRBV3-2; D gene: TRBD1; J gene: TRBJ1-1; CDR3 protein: CASSHQDREGTEAFF
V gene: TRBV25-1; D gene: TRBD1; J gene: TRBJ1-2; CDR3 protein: CASSDPGTAHYGYTF
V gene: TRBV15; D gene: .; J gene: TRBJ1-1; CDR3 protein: CATSRVNRENTEAFF
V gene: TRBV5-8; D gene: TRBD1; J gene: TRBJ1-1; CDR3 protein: CASSLAYGTGGLYTEAFF
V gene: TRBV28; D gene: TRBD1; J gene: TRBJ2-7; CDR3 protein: CASSRDRGYEQYF
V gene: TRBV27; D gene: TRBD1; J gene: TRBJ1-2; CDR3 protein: CASSSTAGGYGYTF
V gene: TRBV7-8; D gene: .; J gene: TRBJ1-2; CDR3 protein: CASSSFYGYTF
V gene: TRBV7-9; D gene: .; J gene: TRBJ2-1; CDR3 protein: CASSLLGQEANEQFF
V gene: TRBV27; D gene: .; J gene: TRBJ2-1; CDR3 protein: CASSLLTDRHHQFF
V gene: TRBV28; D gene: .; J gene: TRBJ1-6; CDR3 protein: CASSPYKNSYNSPLHF
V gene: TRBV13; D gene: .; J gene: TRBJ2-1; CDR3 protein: CASSPPSSSYNEQFF
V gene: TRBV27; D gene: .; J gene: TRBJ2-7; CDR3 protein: CASSATGTRGYEQYF
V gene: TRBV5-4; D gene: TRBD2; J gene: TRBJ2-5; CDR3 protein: CASRTGLAQVETQYF
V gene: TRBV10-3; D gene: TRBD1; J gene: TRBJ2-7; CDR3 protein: CAISSQDRVFEQYF
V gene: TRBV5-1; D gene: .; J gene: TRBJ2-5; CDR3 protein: CASGMGTGYQETQYF
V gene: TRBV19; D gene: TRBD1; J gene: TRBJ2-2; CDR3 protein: CASSLKDRVGGNTGELFF
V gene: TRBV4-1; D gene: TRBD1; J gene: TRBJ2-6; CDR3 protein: CASSRSPGQSGANVLTF